Listed below are T cell receptor beta chains from one sample, sequenced in a study of OX40 agonist ivuxolimab in advanced cancers. Assay: immunoSEQ multiplex PCR; the TCRdb copy retains only in-frame clones and omits some. The sample includes tens of thousands of clones, roughly three quarters of them seen just once. This material consisted of CD4+ or CD8+ T cells sorted from blood, taken in a trial of the OX40 agonist ivuxolimab. These TCRs come from an adult with an advanced solid tumor such as melanoma, head and neck, liver or kidney cancer. CDR3s include the opening cysteine and the closing phenylalanine or tryptophan. The D gene is left open where the match is weak. Clone size appears in some rows only: once, few, many, or a class for an expanded clone.

V gene	CDR3 length	clone size	D gene	J gene	CDR3 protein	CDR3 DNA
TRBV5-1	16	.	.	TRBJ1-1	CASSSTTGRMNTEAFF	TGCGCCAGCAGCTCGACGACGGGACGAATGAACACTGAAGCTTTCTTT
TRBV19	13	.	.	TRBJ1-4	CASSIGGGRSLFF	TGTGCCAGTAGTATAGGTGGGGGAAGATCGCTGTTTTTT
TRBV21-1	18	.	.	TRBJ2-6	CASNDRDRRMCGANVLTF	TGTGCCAGCAACGACCGGGACAGGCGTATGTGTGGGGCCAACGTCCTGACTTTC
TRBV14	15	.	.	TRBJ2-7	CASSPTSGTHPKQYF	TGTGCCAGCAGCCCGACGTCCGGGACCCACCCCAAGCAGTACTTC
TRBV7-8	12	.	.	TRBJ2-7	CASSLLVSEQYF	TGTGCCAGCAGCTTACTAGTTAGCGAGCAGTACTTC
TRBV7-2	16	.	.	TRBJ1-2	CASSLVAEGSNYGYTF	TGTGCCAGCAGCTTAGTTGCAGAAGGCTCTAACTATGGCTACACCTTC
TRBV2	17	.	TRBD2	TRBJ2-1	CASSESMVVAGVNEQFF	TGTGCCAGCAGTGAAAGTATGGTGGTAGCGGGAGTCAATGAGCAGTTCTTC
TRBV29-1	12	.	.	TRBJ1-2	CSVEGLGGGDTF	TGCAGCGTTGAAGGTCTTGGAGGGGGGGACACCTTC
TRBV7-2	14	.	.	TRBJ1-1	CASSSPSDRTEAFF	TGTGCCAGCAGCTCCCCTAGCGACAGGACTGAAGCTTTCTTT
TRBV18	12	once	.	TRBJ2-7	CTSSPGGYEQYF	TGTACCAGCTCACCAGGGGGGTACGAGCAGTACTTC
TRBV7-8	19	.	TRBD1	TRBJ1-3	CASSLVRLGQVSSGNTIYF	TGTGCCAGCAGCTTAGTGAGGTTGGGACAGGTTTCGTCTGGAAACACCATATATTTT
TRBV7-3	21	.	TRBD2	TRBJ2-1	CASSFRRLRVAGLCSYNEQFF	TGTGCCAGCAGCTTCCGGAGGCTCCGAGTAGCGGGACTTTGCTCCTACAATGAGCAGTTCTTC
TRBV19	17	.	.	TRBJ1-2	CASSNPSGAQAPLGYTF	TGTGCCAGTAGTAACCCCTCTGGGGCACAGGCCCCGTTGGGCTACACCTTC
TRBV19	15	few	.	TRBJ1-2	CASYQRWPFDYGYTF	TGTGCCAGCTATCAACGATGGCCCTTTGACTATGGCTACACCTTC
TRBV6-1	12	.	.	TRBJ2-1	CASSEVFNEQFF	TGTGCCAGCAGTGAGGTTTTCAATGAGCAGTTCTTC
TRBV4-1	14	.	.	TRBJ2-1	CASSQDIQNNEQFF	TGCGCCAGCAGCCAAGATATACAGAACAATGAGCAGTTCTTC
TRBV11-2	12	.	.	TRBJ1-6	CASSLGARPLHF	TGTGCCAGCAGTCTTGGAGCCCGGCCCCTCCACTTT
TRBV25-1	17	.	TRBD1	TRBJ2-5	CASSRGGTGGFQETQYF	TGTGCCAGCAGTAGGGGAGGAACAGGGGGCTTCCAAGAGACCCAGTACTTC
TRBV11-3	13	once	.	TRBJ2-7	CASSFGDSYEQYF	TGTGCCAGCAGCTTTGGGGATTCCTACGAGCAGTACTTC
TRBV29-1	15	.	TRBD2	TRBJ2-7	CSVGYLGLAGYEQYF	TGCAGCGTTGGTTATTTGGGACTAGCGGGGTACGAGCAGTACTTC
TRBV5-1	14	.	TRBD1	TRBJ1-1	CASSRGTGGTEAFF	TGCGCCAGCAGCCGAGGGACAGGGGGCACTGAAGCTTTCTTT
TRBV6-5	13	.	.	TRBJ1-1	CASRIIQGTEAFF	TGTGCCAGCAGGATCATACAGGGCACTGAAGCTTTCTTT
TRBV7-2	13	.	.	TRBJ2-1	CASSLAEYNEQFF	TGTGCCAGCAGCTTAGCGGAGTACAATGAGCAGTTCTTC
TRBV5-1	14	.	.	TRBJ2-7	CASSFLEFGYEQYF	TGCGCCAGCAGCTTTCTAGAGTTTGGCTACGAGCAGTACTTC
TRBV7-2	16	.	.	TRBJ2-1	CASSLYGTPPYNEQFF	TGTGCCAGCAGCTTGTATGGGACGCCGCCCTACAATGAGCAGTTCTTC
TRBV10-3	14	.	TRBD1	TRBJ1-1	CAIRDRYMNTEAFF	TGTGCCATCAGGGACAGGTACATGAACACTGAAGCTTTCTTT
TRBV7-3	17	.	TRBD1	TRBJ2-1	CASSLIAGTGGYNEQFF	TGTGCCAGCAGCCTTATAGCCGGGACAGGGGGCTACAATGAGCAGTTCTTC
TRBV27	16	few	.	TRBJ2-3	CASSPTPRKSTDTQYF	TGTGCCAGCAGTCCCACCCCCCGCAAATCCACAGATACGCAGTATTTT
TRBV11-2	17	.	.	TRBJ2-7	CASSLDLTGYGSYEQYF	TGTGCCAGCAGCTTAGATCTAACAGGATATGGGTCCTACGAGCAGTACTTC
TRBV6-4	15	few	TRBD2	TRBJ2-2	CASSPLAGGTGELFF	TGTGCCAGCAGCCCACTAGCGGGAGGTACCGGGGAGCTGTTTTTT
TRBV18	16	.	.	TRBJ2-2	CASSPPHAIDTGELFF	TGTGCCAGCTCACCACCGCATGCCATCGACACCGGGGAGCTGTTTTTT
TRBV30	16	.	TRBD1	TRBJ2-3	CAWSVHPGQGTDTQYF	TGTGCCTGGAGTGTACACCCAGGACAGGGCACAGATACGCAGTATTTT
TRBV7-6	17	.	TRBD2	TRBJ2-5	CASSFGGLAGTQETQYF	TGTGCCAGCAGCTTTGGAGGGCTAGCGGGGACACAAGAGACCCAGTACTTC
TRBV14	15	.	.	TRBJ1-2	CASSQDRWGFYGYTF	TGTGCCAGCAGCCAAGATCGTTGGGGATTCTATGGCTACACCTTC
TRBV30	15	.	TRBD1	TRBJ1-4	CAWSVQGTGQEKLFF	TGTGCCTGGAGTGTACAGGGGACAGGTCAAGAAAAACTGTTTTTT
TRBV7-9	12	.	.	TRBJ2-5	CASSLSRETQYF	TGTGCCAGCAGCTTATCCCGAGAGACCCAGTACTTC
TRBV9	15	.	TRBD2	TRBJ2-1	CASSAASGAYNEQFF	TGTGCCAGCAGCGCGGCTAGCGGGGCCTACAATGAGCAGTTCTTC
TRBV11-1	16	once	.	TRBJ1-1	CASSLQGAGLNTEAFF	TGTGCCAGCAGCTTACAGGGCGCGGGACTGAACACTGAAGCTTTCTTT
TRBV11-2	15	.	.	TRBJ1-6	CASSLVEGGGSPLHF	TGTGCCAGCAGCTTAGTCGAGGGTGGCGGTTCACCCCTCCACTTT
TRBV6-5	13	.	.	TRBJ2-3	CASSLRSADTQYF	TGTGCCAGCAGCTTGCGTTCCGCAGATACGCAGTATTTT
TRBV7-2	15	.	TRBD2	TRBJ2-7	CASSLEAGLSYEQYF	TGTGCCAGCAGCTTAGAGGCGGGACTATCCTACGAGCAGTACTTC
TRBV10-1	16	.	.	TRBJ2-5	CASSESGGGPQETQYF	TGCGCCAGCAGTGAGTCGGGGGGGGGCCCGCAAGAGACCCAGTACTTC
TRBV21-1	14	.	.	TRBJ1-3	CASSPGAHGNTIYF	TGTGCCAGCAGTCCGGGGGCTCATGGAAACACCATATATTTT
TRBV4-2	16	.	TRBD2	TRBJ2-5	CASSQAGRGGKETQYF	TGTGCCAGCAGCCAAGCAGGGCGGGGGGGGAAAGAGACCCAGTACTTC
TRBV4-1	12	.	.	TRBJ1-4	CAGSQDLAKLFF	TGCGCCGGCAGCCAAGATCTGGCCAAACTGTTTTTT
TRBV7-2	15	.	.	TRBJ1-2	CASSLLSGGIDGYTF	TGTGCCAGCAGCTTATTGTCCGGGGGGATCGATGGCTACACCTTC
TRBV11-2	13	once	.	TRBJ2-1	CASSLETRSEQFF	TGTGCCAGCAGCTTAGAGACTAGATCTGAGCAGTTCTTC